The 28 T cell receptor beta chains listed next were all sequenced from one sample in a study of T cell responses to AZD1222 COVID-19 vaccine. Clones were sequenced by immunoSEQ multiplex PCR, and TCRdb holds only the in-frame ones, with some missing. The sample has tens of thousands of clones; 91% are singletons. This specimen was peripheral blood, taken on day 0 of MenACWY control vaccination. The receptor source for this set is an adult in good health.

The CDR3, as DNA: TGCGCCAGCAAAAATGAAGGGGGCTACGAGCAGTACTTC. This sequence encodes CASKNEGGYEQYF. The chain is built from TRBV5-1 and TRBJ2-7; TRBD1 is a possible D gene (6 bases). The CDR3 runs to 13 residues. Trimming stripped 6 bases from V and 3 bases from J, with 13 bases between. The germline V gene encodes CDR1 SGHRS and CDR2 YFSETQ.

This clone was observed once. The chain employs TRBV21-1 and TRBJ2-7; TRBD1 reflects the table's D call only, with no check against the DNA. TRBV21-1 represents a pseudogene. This CDR3 comprises 16 residues. CDR3 coding DNA: TGTGCCAGCAGCACAGCCCGGGACAGGGTAGGCTACGAGCAGTACTTC. As protein: CASSTARDRVGYEQYF.

The chain uses TRBV29-1 and TRBJ2-1; 11 nucleotides agree with TRBD2. The V and J ends lost 4 bases and 5 bases, in that order; junction bases with no gene match: 13. Germline V gene data show CDR1 as SQVTM and CDR2 as ANQGSEA. CDR3 length: 17 amino acids. This CDR3 is CSVVSWLGTSGHNEQFF. The CDR3 DNA follows: TGCAGCGTTGTGTCCTGGTTGGGGACTAGCGGACACAATGAGCAGTTCTTC.

This chain joins TRBV29-1 and TRBJ2-5, with D tentatively TRBD2 (6 bases). The CDR3 runs to 16 residues. Trimming removed 3 bases at V and 1 base at J, with 18 bases between. Germline lookup yields CDR1 SQVTM and CDR2 ANQGSEA. The CDR3 sequence is CSVERGVGSGQETQYF. CDR3 DNA: TGCAGCGTTGAGAGGGGTGTGGGTAGCGGCCAAGAGACCCAGTACTTC.

V usage is TRBV2 and J usage is TRBJ1-2; 7 bases align to TRBD1. The ends lost 6 bases at V and 4 bases at J; junction bases unmatched: 8. Germline lookup yields CDR1 SNHLY and CDR2 FYNNEI. The CDR3 is 14 amino acids. This CDR3 reads CASSAGGDTYGYTF. The CDR3 nucleotides are TGTGCCAGCAGCGCAGGGGGGGACACCTATGGCTACACCTTC.

This clone was seen only once. The J gene is TRBJ2-4, the V gene TRBV5-8, with D possibly called TRBD1 or TRBD2 (6 bases each). CDR1 is SGHTS, CDR2 YDEGEE, per germline. This CDR3 is 16 amino acids long. V gave up 4 bases and J gave up 0 bases, with 14 bases separating them. The CDR3 here is CASSQGTVLAKNIQYF. The CDR3, as DNA: TGTGCCAGCAGCCAGGGGACTGTTCTAGCCAAAAACATTCAGTACTTC.

This clone was seen only a few times. This sequence joins TRBV7-2 and TRBJ1-2; the match to TRBD1 covers 9 bases. The CDR3 runs 14 residues. J was trimmed by 7 bases and V by 4 bases; bases with no gene match: 7. From germline, CDR1 is SGHTA and CDR2 FQGNSA. CDR3 in amino acids: CASSSGTGFVGYTF. The CDR3 DNA reads as TGTGCCAGCAGCTCCGGGACAGGGTTCGTTGGCTACACCTTC. The whole variable domain, filled in from reference TRBV7-2 and TRBJ1-2, reads GAGVSQSPSNKVTEKGKDVELRCDPISGHTALYWYRQSLGQGLEFLIYFQGNSAPDKSGLPSDRFSAERTGGSVSTLTIQRTQQEDSAVYLCASSSGTGFVGYTFGSGTRLTVV.

In its sample, this clone was seen a few times. V is TRBV11-3 and J is TRBJ2-3; TRBD2 matches at 7 bases. CDR3 length equals 14 residues. Germline lookup yields CDR1 SGHNT and CDR2 YENEEA. Trimming at V came to 6 bases and at J to 3 bases, leaving 6 bases not matched to a gene. CDR3 nucleotides: TGTGCCAGCAGTTCGAGCGGGGAGACAGATACGCAGTATTTT. Its protein is CASSSSGETDTQYF.

The rearrangement links TRBV13 to TRBJ2-7, with D possibly TRBD1 on 5 matching bases. V was pared by 4 bases and J by 3 bases, with 16 bases between. Germline loops: CDR1 PRHDT, CDR2 FYEKMQ (reference sequence). The CDR3 sequence is 15 residues long. CDR3 sequence: CASSSRGAKGYEQYF. The CDR3 nucleotides are TGTGCCAGCAGCTCTAGGGGTGCCAAGGGCTACGAGCAGTACTTC.

This chain joins TRBV5-1 and TRBJ2-7, with TRBD2 identical over 7 bases. Trimming removed 0 bases from V and 2 bases from J; junction bases left unmatched: 2. The CDR3 totals 14 residues. Per the germline V gene, CDR1 is SGHRS and CDR2 is YFSETQ. The CDR3 reads CASSLASGTYEQYF. The CDR3 nucleotides read TGCGCCAGCAGCTTGGCTAGCGGTACCTACGAGCAGTACTTC. Looking up the rest from reference TRBV5-1 and TRBJ2-7 gives the full variable domain: KAGVTQTPRYLIKTRGQQVTLSCSPISGHRSVSWYQQTPGQGLQFLFEYFSETQRNKGNFPGRFSGRQFSNSRSEMNVSTLELGDSALYLCASSLASGTYEQYFGPGTRLTVT.

This rearrangement joins TRBV19 to TRBJ1-1; D call uncertain. The CDR3 runs 14 residues. Trimming took off 1 base at V and 4 bases at J, with 10 bases between the two ends. The germline V gene encodes CDR1 LNHDA and CDR2 SQIVND (reference sequence). The CDR3 is CASSIVAWGTEAFF. CDR3 in DNA: TGTGCCAGTAGTATAGTCGCGTGGGGCACTGAAGCTTTCTTT.

The rearrangement uses TRBV14 and TRBJ2-6, with D perhaps matching TRBD1 (5 bases). Looked up from germline, CDR1 is SGHDN and CDR2 is FVKESK. V lost 4 bases, J lost 13 bases, and 17 bases lay in between. This CDR3 is built from 14 residues. CDR3 in DNA: TGTGCCAGCAGCCGAACAGGTCCTCAGGGTGTCCTGACTTTC. Translated, it gives CASSRTGPQGVLTF.

CDR3 sequence (DNA): TGTGCCAGCAGCTTAGCGTCTAGCGGGCCCACAGATACGCAGTATTTT. Translating gives CASSLASSGPTDTQYF. The chain couples TRBV7-8 to TRBJ2-3, with 8 bases fitting TRBD2. CDR3 length: 16 residues. V gave up 0 bases and J gave up 2 bases; unmatched junction bases: 4. Germline assignment: CDR1 SGHVS and CDR2 FQNEAQ.

This chain connects TRBV6-5 to TRBJ1-4, with D unresolved. This CDR3 spans 13 amino acids. CDR1 is MNHEY, CDR2 SVGAGI, per germline. The V and J ends lost 7 bases and 0 bases respectively, with 6 bases between them. In DNA, the CDR3 is TGTGCCAGCATACAAGCAACTAATGAAAAACTGTTTTTT. It encodes CASIQATNEKLFF.

The V and J genes are TRBV28 and TRBJ2-7, with unresolved D. The ends were cut back, 7 bases at V and 2 bases at J, with 12 bases in the middle. Germline-derived CDR1 and CDR2 are MDHEN and SYDVKM. CDR3 size: 13 residues. CDR3 amino acids: CASIRGVPYEQYF. The CDR3 nucleotides are TGTGCCAGCATTCGCGGCGTTCCCTACGAGCAGTACTTC.

CDR3 bases: TGTGCCAGCAGCCAACGGGGGGACGGGGGATATGGCTACACCTTC. This translates into CASSQRGDGGYGYTF. V gene TRBV6-4 combines with J gene TRBJ1-2, with D possibly being TRBD1 (5 bases). CDR3 length equals 15 residues. The V end was cut by 6 bases, the J end by 5 bases, with 19 bases between. Germline V lookup: CDR1 MRHNA, CDR2 SNTAGT.

This chain links TRBV5-5 with TRBJ1-4; D unclear. Germline V gives CDR1 SGHKS, CDR2 YYEKEE (reference sequence). The CDR3 consists of 16 residues. V was shortened by 2 bases and J by 0 bases, with 11 bases between the two germline ends. CDR3 protein: CASSFGSTATNEKLFF. The CDR3 coding sequence is TGTGCCAGCAGCTTCGGGTCAACGGCAACTAATGAAAAACTGTTTTTT.

This chain connects TRBV5-1 to TRBJ2-5; D possibly matches TRBD1 or TRBD2 (6 bases each). V dropped 7 bases and J dropped 5 bases, with 15 bases sitting between them. Germline lookup yields CDR1 SGHRS and CDR2 YFSETQ. The CDR3 covers 13 residues. The CDR3 region has the DNA TGCGCCAGCTCCCTAAGGGGGGACGAGACCCAGTACTTC. Its protein product is CASSLRGDETQYF. The entire variable domain, with the rest obtained from reference TRBV5-1 and TRBJ2-5, is as follows: KAGVTQTPRYLIKTRGQQVTLSCSPISGHRSVSWYQQTPGQGLQFLFEYFSETQRNKGNFPGRFSGRQFSNSRSEMNVSTLELGDSALYLCASSLRGDETQYFGPGTRLLVL.

DNA for the CDR3: TGTGCCAGCAGATCACTAGCGGGCCTGACCCACAATGAGCAGTTCTTC. Translating gives CASRSLAGLTHNEQFF. The chain uses TRBV7-2 and TRBJ2-1, with 9 nucleotides matching TRBD2. The CDR3 has 16 amino acids. Germline CDR1 reads SGHTA; CDR2 reads FQGNSA. The ends lost 6 bases at V and 5 bases at J; junction bases unmatched: 11.

The chain links TRBV3-1 (or the pseudogene TRBV3-2) to TRBJ2-2; D gene uncertain. The CDR3 loop spans 13 amino acids. V was clipped by 4 bases and J by 7 bases, with 10 bases between them. Germline CDR1 and CDR2: LGHDT and YNNKEL (reference sequence). This CDR3 reads CASSPLTRGELFF. CDR3 DNA sequence: TGTGCCAGCAGCCCACTGACTCGCGGGGAGCTGTTTTTT.

The rearrangement uses TRBV3-1 (or the pseudogene TRBV3-2) and TRBJ1-4, with D uncertain. The CDR3 spans 16 residues. V lost 0 bases to trimming and J lost 6 bases, with 14 bases between them. Looked up from germline, CDR1 is LGHDT and CDR2 is YNNKEL (reference sequence). The CDR3 sequence is CASSQDISGGDEKLFF. Here the CDR3 DNA reads TGTGCCAGCAGCCAAGATATTTCAGGCGGGGATGAAAAACTGTTTTTT.

The rearrangement joins TRBV28 to TRBJ1-5, with D unresolved. Trimming removed 6 bases from V and 6 bases from J, with 12 bases in between. The CDR3 loop spans 13 amino acids. Per germline, CDR1 MDHEN and CDR2 SYDVKM. Here the CDR3 DNA reads TGTGCCAGCAGCCTGGAGGGTTTTCAGCCCCAGCATTTT. Translating it yields CASSLEGFQPQHF.

The chain is built from TRBV19 and TRBJ1-2; 8 bases align to TRBD1. The germline V gene has CDR1 LNHDA and CDR2 SQIVND (reference sequence). The ends lost 3 bases at V and 4 bases at J; junction bases unmatched: 4. This CDR3 contains 14 residues. The CDR3 DNA follows: TGTGCCAGTAGTATTACGGGACAGGCCTATGGCTACACCTTC. Translation gives CASSITGQAYGYTF.

In its sample, this clone was seen a few times. This chain connects TRBV2 to TRBJ2-1; D is unresolved. Deletions cut 6 bases from V and 0 bases from J, with 6 bases between. Germline V lookup: CDR1 SNHLY, CDR2 FYNNEI. CDR3 length: 13 residues. The CDR3 spells CASRGFSYNEQFF. CDR3 nucleotide sequence: TGTGCCAGCAGGGGCTTCTCCTACAATGAGCAGTTCTTC.

The chain joins TRBV9 to TRBJ2-7; D gene uncertain. The CDR3 loop spans 12 amino acids. Trimming pared 4 bases from V and 4 bases from J, leaving 9 bases between. The V gene's germline CDR1 is SGDLS and CDR2 YYNGEE. The CDR3 reads CASSQLGYEQYF. In nucleotides, the CDR3 is TGTGCCAGCAGCCAACTGGGGTACGAGCAGTACTTC.

J is TRBJ2-7 and V is TRBV10-3; TRBD1 matches at 7 bases. Per the germline V gene, CDR1 is ENHRY and CDR2 is SYGVKD. J lost 5 bases, V lost 5 bases, and 6 bases had no gene match. The CDR3 sequence is 13 residues long. The CDR3 sequence: CAISFTGDDEQYF. The CDR3 DNA reads TGTGCCATCAGTTTTACAGGGGACGACGAGCAGTACTTC.

This clone was seen once. The chain joins TRBV5-1 to TRBJ1-1, with D possibly matching TRBD1 (6 bases). V was clipped by 0 bases and J by 1 base, with 10 bases between them. Germline V gives CDR1 SGHRS, CDR2 YFSETQ. This CDR3 is built from 15 residues. The CDR3 DNA follows: TGCGCCAGCAGCTTGGACGGACAGTCGAACACTGAAGCTTTCTTT. Its translation is CASSLDGQSNTEAFF.

The chain has TRBV6-5 and TRBJ1-1; D is unresolved. Trimming took off 2 bases at V and 1 base at J, with 5 bases between the two ends. CDR3 size: 13 residues. The germline V gene encodes CDR1 MNHEY and CDR2 SVGAGI. In DNA form, the CDR3 reads TGTGCCAGCAGTTACCTCCGGAACACTGAAGCTTTCTTT. It yields the protein CASSYLRNTEAFF.